The source of this T cell receptor (beta chain) is a study of cytomegalovirus exposure and HLA in healthy donors. The wider study: As released early, the data held around 80 million unique TCRs from HLA-typed donors.

60 Vbeta and 13 Jbeta primers were used in PCR. Libraries were prepared by immunoSEQ multiplex PCR; TCRdb keeps only in-frame clonotypes and omits some of them. The data hold around 180,000 clones, with approximately 82% observed a single time. There are 15 residues in the CDR3. Germline CDR1 and CDR2: MGHRA and YSYEKL. The germline V and J ends were trimmed by 3 bases and 2 bases, with 8 bases remaining between them. This TCR came from a girl aged 2 to 9 in good health and CMV-seropositive. Source material: PBMCs. The chain combines TRBV4-1 with TRBJ2-6; D unclear. CDR3 in DNA: TGCGCCAGCAGCCACTCGCGGACTGGGGCCAACGTCCTGACTTTC. Protein sequence: CASSHSRTGANVLTF.